Below are 21 T cell receptor beta chains sequenced from a single sample in a study of radiation and T cells in renal cell carcinoma. As to time point: blood 4 weeks post-SBRT, at nephrectomy. Treatment indicated: 15 Gy SBRT to primary tumor, nephrectomy 4 weeks later. Generated by immunoSEQ multiplex PCR, the TCRdb table keeps only in-frame clones and is missing some. Here the sample spans some 80,000 clones, over 65% being singletons. The source was blood, collected from a patient whose treatment included radiotherapy and nephrectomy. The source is a woman aged 55-69 years with renal cell carcinoma.

This CDR3 is CASSFFSGANVLTF. In DNA, the CDR3 is TGTGCCAGCAGTTTTTTCTCTGGGGCCAACGTCCTGACTTTC. This chain links TRBV28 with TRBJ2-6; the D is unclear. The germline V gene has CDR1 MDHEN and CDR2 SYDVKM. Between the trimmed V and J ends, which lost 3 bases and 0 bases, there was a span of 3 bases. This CDR3 has 14 amino acids.

V and J are TRBV28 and TRBJ1-5, with TRBD1 matching 9 bases. The CDR3 runs to 15 residues. V trimming: 4 bases; J trimming: 5 bases; junction bases outside the gene matches: 6. Per the germline V gene, CDR1 is MDHEN and CDR2 is SYDVKM. CDR3 loop: CASSSWDRVDQPQHF. CDR3 nucleotide sequence: TGTGCCAGCAGTTCTTGGGACAGGGTAGATCAGCCCCAGCATTTT. Looking up the rest from reference TRBV28 and TRBJ1-5 gives the full variable domain: DVKVTQSSRYLVKRTGEKVFLECVQDMDHENMFWYRQDPGLGLRLIYFSYDVKMKEKGDIPEGYSVSREKKERFSLILESASTNQTSMYLCASSSWDRVDQPQHFGDGTRLSIL.

This clone was seen once. The chain joins TRBV4-3 to TRBJ2-3; possibly TRBD2 for D (5 bases). This CDR3 contains 15 residues. Trimming took off 0 bases at V and 2 bases at J, with 9 bases between the two ends. The germline V gene has CDR1 LGHNA and CDR2 YSLEER. CDR3 protein: CASSQDKGLTDTQYF. CDR3 coding DNA: TGCGCCAGCAGCCAAGATAAAGGACTCACAGATACGCAGTATTTT.

This clone was seen just once. The chain couples TRBV7-9 to TRBJ1-6, with no clear D. Germline loops: CDR1 SEHNR, CDR2 FQNEAQ (reference sequence). This CDR3 comprises 13 residues. V dropped 0 bases and J dropped 7 bases, with 4 bases sitting between them. CDR3 amino acids: CASSLAGNSPLHF. The DNA for the CDR3 is TGTGCCAGCAGCTTAGCGGGCAATTCACCCCTCCACTTT. The complete variable domain, with remaining parts taken from reference TRBV7-9 and TRBJ1-6, reads DTGVSQNPRHKITKRGQNVTFRCDPISEHNRLYWYRQTLGQGPEFLTYFQNEAQLEKSRLLSDRFSAERPKGSFSTLEIQRTEQGDSAMYLCASSLAGNSPLHFGNGTRLTVT.

The V and J genes are TRBV28 and TRBJ1-2; 7 bases map to TRBD1. Germline lookup yields CDR1 MDHEN and CDR2 SYDVKM. CDR3 size: 14 residues. V lost 4 bases and J lost 2; bases outside the gene matches: 4. CDR3 DNA sequence: TGTGCCAGCAGTTCCCGGGACAGAAACTATGGCTACACCTTC. Protein product: CASSSRDRNYGYTF.

The V gene is TRBV6-5, the J gene TRBJ2-2; possible D gene TRBD2, 6 bases. Germline lookup yields CDR1 MNHEY and CDR2 SVGAGI. V was cut by 4 bases and J by 3 bases, with 9 bases left in between. The CDR3 covers 14 residues. CDR3 sequence: CASSSRDYTGELFF. CDR3 coding DNA: TGTGCCAGCAGTTCCAGGGACTACACCGGGGAGCTGTTTTTT.

A remark on this clone: Within the sample, other DNA sequences also encode this same CDR3. V is TRBV2 and J is TRBJ1-3; the match to TRBD1 covers 10 bases. The CDR3 spans 17 residues. V was clipped by 6 bases and J by 0 bases; unmatched bases: 8. The germline gives CDR1 SNHLY, CDR2 FYNNEI. The CDR3 DNA reads TGTGCCAGCAGCCGGCGACAGGGGGCCAGCTCTGGAAACACCATATATTTT. Encoded protein: CASSRRQGASSGNTIYF.

The chain uses TRBV6-6 and TRBJ2-2; D unclear. Germline lookup yields CDR1 MNHNY and CDR2 SVGAGI (reference sequence). Trimming took off 2 bases at V and 1 base at J, with 11 bases between the two ends. The CDR3 sequence is 16 residues long. The CDR3 nucleotides read TGTGCCAGCAGTTACGCTCTGAGACAGAACACCGGGGAGCTGTTTTTT. This encodes CASSYALRQNTGELFF.

This clone was counted a few times. The genes are TRBV7-9 and TRBJ1-3, with D unclear. CDR3 length: 12 amino acids. Per germline, CDR1 SEHNR and CDR2 FQNEAQ (reference sequence). The germline V and J ends were trimmed by 3 bases and 11 bases, with 11 bases remaining between them. The CDR3 region has the DNA TGTGCCAGCAGCTTGGGTGAAGCGGCCATATATTTT. Amino acids: CASSLGEAAIYF.

This chain connects TRBV19 to TRBJ2-3, with 12 bases identical to TRBD2. This CDR3 region has 16 residues. Germline trimming cut 5 bases from V and 4 bases from J; bases unmatched to any gene: 7. Germline CDR1 LNHDA, CDR2 SQIVND (reference sequence). The CDR3 DNA reads TGTGCCAGTAGTGAGACTAGCGGGAGAAGAGCAGATACGCAGTATTTT. Residues: CASSETSGRRADTQYF.

J is TRBJ2-4 and V is TRBV29-1; TRBD1 matches 8 bases. From germline, CDR1 is SQVTM and CDR2 ANQGSEA. Trimming cost V 8 bases and J 8 bases; bases outside gene matches: 8. The CDR3 loop spans 12 amino acids. CDR3 DNA: TGCAGCTTTCGGACAGGGTCGGACATTCAGTACTTC. Translated: CSFRTGSDIQYF.

The chain joins TRBV5-5 to TRBJ1-2, with TRBD1 matching 7 bases. This CDR3 comprises 15 residues. Germline CDR1 and CDR2: SGHKS and YYEKEE (reference sequence). V was clipped by 1 base and J by 4 bases; unmatched bases: 7. The CDR3 bases are TGTGCCAGCAGCTTGTCGTGGACAGGACTCTATGGCTACACCTTC. It is translated as CASSLSWTGLYGYTF. Variable domain in full (rest from reference TRBV5-5 and TRBJ1-2): DAGVTQSPTHLIKTRGQQVTLRCSPISGHKSVSWYQQVLGQGPQFIFQYYEKEERGRGNFPDRFSARQFPNYSSELNVNALLLGDSALYLCASSLSWTGLYGYTFGSGTRLTVV.

This rearrangement joins TRBV18 to TRBJ2-2; D is perhaps TRBD1 (6 bases). The CDR3 runs 15 residues. CDR1 and CDR2 (germline): KGHSH, LQKENI. The ends were cut back, 5 bases at V and 0 bases at J, with 10 bases in the middle. The CDR3 is CASSLQGPNTGELFF. For the CDR3, the DNA is TGTGCCAGCTCATTGCAGGGGCCGAACACCGGGGAGCTGTTTTTT.

The J gene is TRBJ2-1, the V gene TRBV19; D could derive from TRBD1 or TRBD2 (6 bases each). This CDR3 comprises 15 residues. Trimming removed 3 bases at V and 8 bases at J, with 17 bases between. Germline V gives CDR1 LNHDA, CDR2 SQIVND (reference sequence). The CDR3 reads CASSILGGGFDEQFF. For the CDR3, the DNA is TGTGCCAGTAGTATCTTAGGAGGGGGTTTCGATGAGCAGTTCTTC.

This clone was counted only a few times. The chain has TRBV6-1 and TRBJ2-7, with 8 bases aligning to TRBD1. The germline gives CDR1 MNHNS, CDR2 SASEGT. The CDR3 has 17 amino acids. The V segment lost 4 bases and the J segment 2 bases; nucleotides outside the gene matches: 13. The DNA of the CDR3 is TGTGCCAGCAGTGCCCTTAAGGGACAGGCGATTACCTACGAGCAGTACTTC. Its translation: CASSALKGQAITYEQYF.

In its sample, this clone was seen a few times. The chain couples TRBV6-5 to TRBJ1-3; no clear D. Germline V gives CDR1 MNHEY, CDR2 SVGAGI. This CDR3 contains 14 residues. The V gene lost 6 bases and the J gene lost 0 bases, with 9 bases spanning the gap. CDR3 nucleotides: TGTGCCAGCAGCCAAGGAGCCTCTGGAAACACCATATATTTT. This gives the protein CASSQGASGNTIYF.

The chain is built from TRBV7-2 and TRBJ2-1; 16 bases fit TRBD2. Germline V gene sequence: CDR1 SGHTA, CDR2 FQGNSA. With V trimmed by 4 bases and J by 8 bases, 2 bases remained unmatched. The CDR3 spans 15 residues. The CDR3 region is CASSSGLAGGDEQFF. The CDR3 coding sequence is TGTGCCAGCAGCTCGGGACTAGCGGGAGGGGATGAGCAGTTCTTC.

Written as DNA, the CDR3 is TGCAGCGCCATAACAGGGTCGAAGAATCAGCCCCAGCATTTT. Residues: CSAITGSKNQPQHF. The rearrangement joins TRBV29-1 to TRBJ1-5; possible D gene TRBD1, 6 bases. The CDR3 runs 14 residues. The germline V and J ends were trimmed by 7 bases and 4 bases, with 17 bases remaining between them. Germline V gene sequence: CDR1 SQVTM, CDR2 ANQGSEA.

This clone came up a few times. The chain combines TRBV5-1 with TRBJ1-5; 9 nucleotides agree with TRBD1. Trimming removed 4 bases from V and 3 bases from J; junction bases left unmatched: 5. This CDR3 spans 15 amino acids. The V gene's germline CDR1 is SGHRS and CDR2 YFSETQ. The CDR3 DNA reads TGCGCCAGCAGCCTACGGACAGGGGACAATCAGCCCCAGCATTTT. It translates to CASSLRTGDNQPQHF. The full variable domain, in which reference TRBV5-1 and TRBJ1-5 provide the parts outside the CDR3, is KAGVTQTPRYLIKTRGQQVTLSCSPISGHRSVSWYQQTPGQGLQFLFEYFSETQRNKGNFPGRFSGRQFSNSRSEMNVSTLELGDSALYLCASSLRTGDNQPQHFGDGTRLSIL.

The chain carries TRBV4-3 and TRBJ2-5, with 8 bases that match TRBD1. J lost 1 base, V lost 1 base, and 2 bases had no gene match. CDR3 length equals 15 residues. The germline V gene has CDR1 LGHNA and CDR2 YSLEER. Here the CDR3 reads CASSQGGTGQETQYF. The CDR3 nucleotides are TGCGCCAGCAGCCAAGGAGGGACAGGCCAAGAGACCCAGTACTTC.

This clone has a handful of counts. The chain employs TRBV25-1 and TRBJ1-1; perhaps TRBD1 as D (6 bases). V lost 7 bases, J lost 6 bases, and 21 bases lay in between. The CDR3 consists of 15 residues. Germline CDR1 and CDR2: MGHDK and SYGVNS. CDR3: CASTPDPTDRSEAFF. CDR3 bases: TGTGCCAGCACTCCCGACCCAACCGACAGGTCTGAAGCTTTCTTT.